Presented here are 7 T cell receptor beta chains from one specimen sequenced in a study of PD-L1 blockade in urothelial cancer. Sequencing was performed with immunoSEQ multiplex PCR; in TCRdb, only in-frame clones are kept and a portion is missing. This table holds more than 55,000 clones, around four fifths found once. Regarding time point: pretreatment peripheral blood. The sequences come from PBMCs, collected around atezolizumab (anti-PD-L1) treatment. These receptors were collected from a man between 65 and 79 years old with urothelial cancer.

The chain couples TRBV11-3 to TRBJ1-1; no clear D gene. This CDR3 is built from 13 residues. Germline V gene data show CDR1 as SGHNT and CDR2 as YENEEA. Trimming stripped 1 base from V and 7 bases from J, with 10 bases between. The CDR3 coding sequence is TGTGCCAGCAGCTTAGGCAGGCCCGATGAAGCTTTCTTT. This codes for CASSLGRPDEAFF.

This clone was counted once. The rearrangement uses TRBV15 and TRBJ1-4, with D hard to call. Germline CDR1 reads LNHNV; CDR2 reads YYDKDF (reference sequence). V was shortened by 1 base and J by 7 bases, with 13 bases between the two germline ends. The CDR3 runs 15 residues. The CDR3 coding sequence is TGTGCCACCAGCAGAGTAGGATTCTCGGGTGAAAAACTGTTTTTT. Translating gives CATSRVGFSGEKLFF.

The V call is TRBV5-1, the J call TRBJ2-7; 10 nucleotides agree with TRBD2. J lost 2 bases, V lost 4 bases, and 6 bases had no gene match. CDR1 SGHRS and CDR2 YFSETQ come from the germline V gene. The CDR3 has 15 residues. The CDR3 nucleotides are TGCGCCAGCAGCCCAGGACTAGCGGCTACCTACGAGCAGTACTTC. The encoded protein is CASSPGLAATYEQYF.

The CDR3, as DNA: TGTGCCAGCAGCCCGACAGACTCTGGAAACACCATATATTTT. It yields the protein CASSPTDSGNTIYF. The chain has TRBV6-5 and TRBJ1-3; perhaps TRBD1 as D (5 bases). Trimming removed 6 bases at V and 0 bases at J, with 9 bases between. The CDR3 contains 14 residues. CDR1 is MNHEY, CDR2 SVGAGI, per germline.

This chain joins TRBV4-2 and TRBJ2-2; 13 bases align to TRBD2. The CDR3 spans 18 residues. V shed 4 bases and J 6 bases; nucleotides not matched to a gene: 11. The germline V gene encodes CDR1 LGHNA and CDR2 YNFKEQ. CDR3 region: CASSRLGGLAGEAGELFF. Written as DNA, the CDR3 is TGTGCCAGCAGCCGACTCGGCGGACTAGCGGGAGAGGCCGGGGAGCTGTTTTTT.

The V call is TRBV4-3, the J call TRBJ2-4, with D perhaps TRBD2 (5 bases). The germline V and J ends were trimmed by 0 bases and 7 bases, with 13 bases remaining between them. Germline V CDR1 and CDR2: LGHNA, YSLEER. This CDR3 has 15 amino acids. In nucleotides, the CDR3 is TGCGCCAGCAGCCAAGATTCCGGGGTTAATAACATTCAGTACTTC. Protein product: CASSQDSGVNNIQYF.

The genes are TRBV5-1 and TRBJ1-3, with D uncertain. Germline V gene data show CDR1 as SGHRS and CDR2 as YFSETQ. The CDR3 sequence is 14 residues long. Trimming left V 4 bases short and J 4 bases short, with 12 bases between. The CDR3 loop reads CASSPTQPGNTIYF. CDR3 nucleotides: TGCGCCAGCAGCCCCACACAGCCCGGAAACACCATATATTTT.